Shown below are 9 T cell receptor beta chains from a single sample sequenced in a study of OX40 agonist ivuxolimab in advanced cancers. Measured with immunoSEQ multiplex PCR; TCRdb has only the in-frame clones, and not every one. In the table there are around 62,000 clones, roughly nine tenths of which are singletons. The material was CD4+ or CD8+ T cells sorted from blood, obtained in a trial of the OX40 agonist ivuxolimab. The source is an adult with an advanced solid tumor such as melanoma, head and neck, liver or kidney cancer.

The chain uses TRBV10-3 and TRBJ1-5, with 10 nucleotides matching TRBD1. This CDR3 contains 14 residues. The germline CDR1 and CDR2 sequences are ENHRY and SYGVKD. Unmatched junction bases numbered 8, after V lost 10 bases and J lost 5 bases. CDR3 DNA: TGTGCCACCTCCCGGGACAGGGGAGATCAGCCCCAGCATTTT. Protein product: CATSRDRGDQPQHF.

The chain uses TRBV7-3 and TRBJ2-2; the D is unclear. Germline loops: CDR1 SGHTA, CDR2 FQGTGA. The CDR3 is made up of 12 amino acids. Trimming removed 3 bases at V and 2 bases at J, with 1 base between. The CDR3 DNA reads TGTGCCAGCAGCTTCAACACCGGGGAGCTGTTTTTT. This gives the protein CASSFNTGELFF.

This chain joins TRBV12-5 and TRBJ1-5; D is unresolved. Germline V gene lookup returns CDR1 LGHNT and CDR2 FRNRAP. The CDR3 consists of 15 residues. Trimming pared 0 bases from V and 0 bases from J, leaving 6 bases between. Written as DNA, the CDR3 is TGTGCTAGTGGTTTGGTACACGGTAGCAATCAGCCCCAGCATTTT. Translation: CASGLVHGSNQPQHF.

The rearrangement joins TRBV19 to TRBJ1-1; D is perhaps TRBD1 (5 bases). V was shortened by 7 bases and J by 6 bases, with 12 bases between the two germline ends. CDR1 is LNHDA and CDR2 is SQIVND in the germline V gene (reference sequence). The CDR3 totals 12 residues. The CDR3 region is CASIRTGAEAFF. Here the CDR3 DNA reads TGTGCCAGTATCCGGACGGGGGCTGAAGCTTTCTTT. Using reference TRBV19 and TRBJ1-1 for the parts outside the CDR3, the full variable domain is DGGITQSPKYLFRKEGQNVTLSCEQNLNHDAMYWYRQDPGQGLRLIYYSQIVNDFQKGDIAEGYSVSREKKESFPLTVTSAQKNPTAFYLCASIRTGAEAFFGQGTRLTVV.

This clone was detected once. This chain links TRBV5-6 with TRBJ2-2, with D unresolved. The V end lost 3 bases, the J end lost 2 bases, and 5 bases lay between the germline ends. In germline, CDR1 is SGHDT, CDR2 YYEEEE. The CDR3 extends over 13 amino acids. DNA for the CDR3: TGTGCCAGCAGCTCCCACAACACCGGGGAGCTGTTTTTT. Translated, it gives CASSSHNTGELFF.

The gene calls are TRBV15 and TRBJ2-1; no reliable D call. Germline V gene data show CDR1 as LNHNV and CDR2 as YYDKDF (reference sequence). Trimming removed 2 bases from V and 7 bases from J, with 9 bases in between. The CDR3 runs to 13 residues. The CDR3 spells CATSRSGGNEQFF. The CDR3 nucleotides read TGTGCCACCAGCAGAAGTGGCGGAAATGAGCAGTTCTTC.

The rearrangement joins TRBV19 to TRBJ2-1, with 8 bases that match TRBD1. V trimming: 6 bases; J trimming: 0 bases; junction bases outside the gene matches: 7. CDR3 length: 16 amino acids. Germline CDR1 reads LNHDA; CDR2 reads SQIVND (reference sequence). The CDR3 is CASRTLTGDSYNEQFF. CDR3 bases: TGTGCCAGTAGGACCCTGACAGGGGACTCCTACAATGAGCAGTTCTTC.

This clone was seen a single time. The chain is built from TRBV7-8 and TRBJ2-7, with 11 bases fitting TRBD2. Germline values: CDR1 SGHVS, CDR2 FQNEAQ. The CDR3 spans 15 residues. The V and J ends lost 2 bases and 2 bases, in that order; junction bases with no gene match: 2. The CDR3 reads CASSLRLAGPYEQYF. CDR3 coding DNA: TGTGCCAGCAGCTTACGACTAGCGGGACCCTACGAGCAGTACTTC.

The chain uses TRBV7-9 and TRBJ2-2; D remains ambiguous. The CDR3 spans 16 residues. Germline CDR1 SEHNR, CDR2 FQNEAQ (reference sequence). V was cut by 6 bases and J by 5 bases, with 19 bases left in between. CDR3 amino acids: CASSFRLGAATGELFF. The CDR3 DNA is TGTGCCAGCAGTTTTCGGCTGGGCGCGGCAACCGGGGAGCTGTTTTTT.